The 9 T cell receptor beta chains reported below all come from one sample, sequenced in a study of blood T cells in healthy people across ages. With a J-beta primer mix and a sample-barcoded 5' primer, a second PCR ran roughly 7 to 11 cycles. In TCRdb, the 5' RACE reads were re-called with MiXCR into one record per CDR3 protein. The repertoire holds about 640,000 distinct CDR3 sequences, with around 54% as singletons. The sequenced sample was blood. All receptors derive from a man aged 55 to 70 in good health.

The CDR3 region is CASSLNRVGAYGYTF. The CDR3 coding sequence is TGTGCCAGCAGCTTGAACAGGGTCGGGGCCTATGGCTACACCTTC. The J gene is TRBJ1-2, the V gene TRBV11-1; possibly TRBD1 for D (6 bases). The CDR3 is 15 residues long. Germline CDR1 SGHAT, CDR2 FQDESV (reference sequence). Trimming took off 3 bases at V and 4 bases at J, with 15 bases between the two ends.

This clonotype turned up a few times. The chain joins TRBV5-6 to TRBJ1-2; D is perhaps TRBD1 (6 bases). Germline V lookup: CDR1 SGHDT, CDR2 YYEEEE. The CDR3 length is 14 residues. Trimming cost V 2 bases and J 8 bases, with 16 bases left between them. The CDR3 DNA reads TGTGCCAGCAGCTTCAGGGGCCGCGGAGGAGGCTACACCTTC. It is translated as CASSFRGRGGGYTF.

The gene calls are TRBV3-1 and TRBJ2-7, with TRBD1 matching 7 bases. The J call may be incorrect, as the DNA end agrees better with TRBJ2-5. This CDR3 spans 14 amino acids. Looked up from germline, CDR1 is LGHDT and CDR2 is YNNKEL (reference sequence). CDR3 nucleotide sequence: TGTGCCAGCAGCCAAGTCGGACAGGAAGAGACCCAGTACTTC. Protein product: CASSQVGQEETQYF.

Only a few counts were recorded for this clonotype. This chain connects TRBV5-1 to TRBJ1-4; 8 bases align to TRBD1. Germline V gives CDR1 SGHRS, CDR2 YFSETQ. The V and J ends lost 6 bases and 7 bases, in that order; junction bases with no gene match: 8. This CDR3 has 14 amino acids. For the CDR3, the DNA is TGCGCCAGCACTTCGACAGGGGAAGGTGAAAAACTGTTTTTT. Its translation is CASTSTGEGEKLFF.

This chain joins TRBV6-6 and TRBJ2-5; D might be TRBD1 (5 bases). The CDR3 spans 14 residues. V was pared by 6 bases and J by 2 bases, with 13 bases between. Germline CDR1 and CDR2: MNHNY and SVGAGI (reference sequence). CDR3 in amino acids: CASSLDSVQETQYF. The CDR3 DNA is TGTGCCAGCAGCTTAGACAGCGTACAAGAGACCCAGTACTTC.

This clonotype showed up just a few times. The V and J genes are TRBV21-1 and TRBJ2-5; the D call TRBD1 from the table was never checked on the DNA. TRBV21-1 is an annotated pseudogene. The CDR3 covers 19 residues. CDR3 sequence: CASSKVSGAPAVVQETQYF. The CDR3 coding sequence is TGTGCCAGCAGCAAAGTATCGGGGGCGCCCGCGGTGGTCCAAGAGACCCAGTACTTC.

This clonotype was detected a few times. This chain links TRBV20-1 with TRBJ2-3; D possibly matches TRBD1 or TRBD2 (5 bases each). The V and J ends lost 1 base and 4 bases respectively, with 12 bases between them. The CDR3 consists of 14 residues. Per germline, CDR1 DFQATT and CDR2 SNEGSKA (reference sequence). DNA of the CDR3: TGCAGTGCTAGAGGATGGATGGGGGCAGATACGCAGTATTTT. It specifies CSARGWMGADTQYF.

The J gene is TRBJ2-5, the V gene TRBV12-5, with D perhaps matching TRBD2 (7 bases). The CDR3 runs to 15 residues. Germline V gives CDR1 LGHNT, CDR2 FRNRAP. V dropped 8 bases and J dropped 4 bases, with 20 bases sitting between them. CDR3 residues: CASSPGGGLGETQYF. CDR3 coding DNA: TGTGCTAGTAGCCCTGGGGGGGGCCTGGGAGAGACCCAGTACTTC. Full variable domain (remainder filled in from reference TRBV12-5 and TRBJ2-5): DARVTQTPRHKVTEMGQEVTMRCQPILGHNTVFWYRQTMMQGLELLAYFRNRAPLDDSGMPKDRFSAEMPDATLATLKIQPSEPRDSAVYFCASSPGGGLGETQYFGPGTRLLVL.

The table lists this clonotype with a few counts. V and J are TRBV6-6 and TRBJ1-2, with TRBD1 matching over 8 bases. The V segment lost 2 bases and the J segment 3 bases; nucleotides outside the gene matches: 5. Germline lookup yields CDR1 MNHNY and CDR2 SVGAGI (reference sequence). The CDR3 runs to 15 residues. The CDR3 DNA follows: TGTGCCAGCAGTTACCGGGCAGGGGGCGACTATGGCTACACCTTC. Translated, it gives CASSYRAGGDYGYTF.